The clone carrying this T cell receptor beta chain has more than one count but fewer than ten. These data originate in a study of T-cell memory formation after mild COVID-19. TCRdb recomputed calls from the 5' RACE reads with MiXCR, one row per CDR3 protein. The sample includes some 190,000 distinct CDR3 sequences, about a sixth of them seen just once. This CDR3 contains 15 residues. Per the germline V gene, CDR1 is SGHRS and CDR2 is YFSETQ. Trimming stripped 0 bases from V and 2 bases from J, with 11 bases between. The sequencing sample was made of PBMCs or a T cell subset sorted from them (not recorded which). J is TRBJ2-5 and V is TRBV5-1; the D gene is possibly TRBD2 (7 bases). The source of this sequence is an adult woman who had mild COVID-19 (a few samples of this study predate the infection). Cell type and time point are not known. The CDR3 here is CASSLGAGQQETQYF. CDR3 DNA: TGCGCCAGCAGCTTGGGAGCGGGACAACAAGAGACCCAGTACTTC.